This T cell receptor beta chain was identified in a study of technical replicates of blood from a handful of donors. The CDR3 is 14 residues long. Unmatched junction bases numbered 8, after V lost 7 bases and J lost 7 bases. Germline CDR1 and CDR2: SNHLY and FYNNEI. Here immunoSEQ multiplex PCR was the method, and the copy in TCRdb shows in-frame clones only, minus some. The table lists 74,000 or so clones, about 96% of them singletons. This clone was counted once. Material for sequencing was T cells isolated from PBMCs. The chain joins TRBV2 to TRBJ2-1; TRBD2 matches at 9 bases. The TCR was taken from a human donor in good health. The CDR3 DNA follows: TGTGCCAGCACCGACGGGCGGGGGGGGAATGAGCAGTTCTTC. Translating it yields CASTDGRGGNEQFF.